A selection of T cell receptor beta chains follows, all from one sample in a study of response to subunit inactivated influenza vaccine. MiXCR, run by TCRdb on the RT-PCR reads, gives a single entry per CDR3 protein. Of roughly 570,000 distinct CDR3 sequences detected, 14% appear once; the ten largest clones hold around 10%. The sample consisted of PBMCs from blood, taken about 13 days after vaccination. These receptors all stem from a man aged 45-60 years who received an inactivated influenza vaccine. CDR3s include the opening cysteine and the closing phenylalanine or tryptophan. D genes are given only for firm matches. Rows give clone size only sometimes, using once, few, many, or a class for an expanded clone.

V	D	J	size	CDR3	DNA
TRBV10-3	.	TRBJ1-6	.	CAISESGILNNSPLHF	TGTGCCATCAGTGAGAGCGGTATTCTCAATAATTCACCCCTCCACTTT
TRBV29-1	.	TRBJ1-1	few	CSVQTRSMNTEAFF	TGCAGCGTTCAGACACGCAGCATGAACACTGAAGCTTTCTTT
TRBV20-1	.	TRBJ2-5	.	CSATQTTGLETQYF	TGCAGTGCTACTCAGACTACAGGGCTAGAGACCCAGTACTTC
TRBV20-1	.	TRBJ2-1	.	CSARPMSSYNEQFF	TGCAGTGCTAGACCCATGAGCTCCTACAATGAGCAGTTCTTC
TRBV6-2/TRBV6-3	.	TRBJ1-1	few	CASREREGNTEAFF	TGTGCCAGCAGGGAAAGGGAGGGGAACACTGAAGCTTTCTTT
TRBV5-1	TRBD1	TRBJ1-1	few	CASSQRTGGESTEAFF	TGCGCCAGCAGCCAAAGGACAGGGGGCGAGAGCACTGAAGCTTTCTTT
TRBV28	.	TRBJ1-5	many	CASSFGVGDQPQHF	TGTGCCAGCAGTTTCGGGGTAGGGGATCAGCCCCAGCATTTT
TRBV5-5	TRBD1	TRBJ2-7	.	CASSFRSGQGVFYEQYF	TGTGCCAGCAGCTTTAGGTCCGGACAGGGAGTTTTCTACGAGCAGTACTTC
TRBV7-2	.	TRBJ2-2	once	CASSSQPGRLDTGELFF	TGTGCCAGCAGCTCCCAACCGGGACGCCTAGACACCGGGGAGCTGTTTTTT
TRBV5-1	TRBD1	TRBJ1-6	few	CASSSTGSDSPLHF	TGCGCCAGCAGCTCGACAGGGAGTGATTCACCCCTCCACTTT
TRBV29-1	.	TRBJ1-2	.	CSVEGGGQNYGYTF	TGCAGCGTTGAAGGAGGAGGCCAGAACTATGGCTACACCTTC
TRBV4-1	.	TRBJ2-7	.	CASSQVSVTSYEQYF	TGCGCCAGCAGCCAAGTCTCTGTCACCTCCTACGAGCAGTACTTC
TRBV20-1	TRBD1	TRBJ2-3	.	CSARATGGLSTDTQYF	TGCAGTGCTAGAGCGACAGGGGGCTTAAGCACAGATACGCAGTATTTT
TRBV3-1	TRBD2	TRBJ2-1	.	CAFSCVPVGGRIPYNEQFF	TGTGCCTTCAGCTGCGTGCCTGTCGGCGGGAGGATACCCTACAATGAGCAGTTCTTC
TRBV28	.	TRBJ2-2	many	CASSLTHTGELFF	TGTGCCAGCAGTCTAACTCATACCGGGGAGCTGTTTTTT
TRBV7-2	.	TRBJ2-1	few	CASSWRGAGSYNEQFF	TGTGCCAGCAGCTGGAGGGGTGCGGGGTCCTACAATGAGCAGTTCTTC
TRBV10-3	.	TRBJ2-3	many	CAISAGTASTDTQYF	TGTGCCATCAGTGCCGGGACGGCTAGCACAGATACGCAGTATTTT
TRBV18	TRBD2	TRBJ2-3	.	CASRASGRGRDTQYF	TGTGCCAGCCGCGCTAGCGGGAGAGGAAGAGATACGCAGTATTTT
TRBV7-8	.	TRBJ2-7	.	CASSLAVSLYEQYF	TGTGCCAGCAGCTTAGCGGTCAGCCTCTACGAGCAGTACTTC
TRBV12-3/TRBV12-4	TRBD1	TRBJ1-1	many	CASCQDRAAEAFF	TGTGCCAGCTGTCAAGACAGGGCAGCTGAAGCTTTCTTT
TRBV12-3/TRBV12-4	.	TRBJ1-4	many	CASSLSGAGEKLFF	TGTGCCAGCAGTTTATCAGGGGCCGGGGAAAAACTGTTTTTT
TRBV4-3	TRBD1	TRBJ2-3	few	CASSHTTGGAIDTQYF	TGCGCCAGCAGCCATACGACAGGGGGCGCGATAGATACGCAGTATTTT
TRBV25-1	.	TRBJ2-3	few	CASSRGAGSTDTQYF	TGTGCCAGCAGTCGGGGGGCAGGGAGCACAGATACGCAGTATTTT
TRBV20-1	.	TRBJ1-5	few	CSAREGIWNQPQHF	TGCAGTGCTAGAGAGGGGATTTGGAATCAGCCCCAGCATTTT
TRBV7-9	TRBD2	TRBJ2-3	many	CASSSTSGITDTQYF	TGTGCCAGCAGCTCGACTAGCGGGATCACAGATACGCAGTATTTT
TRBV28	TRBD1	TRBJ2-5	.	CASRPPGTGQETQYF	TGTGCCAGCAGACCTCCCGGGACAGGGCAAGAGACCCAGTACTTC
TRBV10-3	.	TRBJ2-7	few	CAIRPSSYEQYF	TGTGCCATCAGGCCCAGTTCCTACGAGCAGTACTTC
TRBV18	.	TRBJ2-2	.	CASSPDRPNTGELFF	TGTGCCAGCTCACCCGACAGACCTAACACCGGGGAGCTGTTTTTT
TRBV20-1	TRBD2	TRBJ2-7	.	CSVEIAGAYEQYF	TGCAGTGTGGAGATAGCGGGAGCCTACGAGCAGTACTTC
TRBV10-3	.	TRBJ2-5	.	CAISGLAGETQYF	TGTGCCATCAGTGGTCTAGCTGGAGAGACCCAGTACTTC
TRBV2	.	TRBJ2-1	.	CASSEASSGFNEQFF	TGTGCCAGCAGTGAGGCCTCTTCTGGATTCAATGAGCAGTTCTTC
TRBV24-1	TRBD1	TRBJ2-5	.	CATSEVGTGKETQYF	TGTGCCACCAGTGAAGTTGGGACAGGGAAAGAGACCCAGTACTTC
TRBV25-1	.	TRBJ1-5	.	CARGSNQPQHF	TGTGCCAGGGGAAGCAATCAGCCCCAGCATTTT
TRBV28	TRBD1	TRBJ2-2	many	CASREQGIVPLGTGELFF	TGTGCCAGCAGAGAACAGGGGATCGTTCCCCTAGGCACCGGGGAGCTGTTTTTT
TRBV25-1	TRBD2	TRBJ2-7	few	CASSITSGWRTYEQYF	TGTGCCAGCAGTATAACTAGCGGGTGGAGGACCTACGAGCAGTACTTC
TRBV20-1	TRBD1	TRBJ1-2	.	CSARDTGTGDYGYTF	TGCAGTGCTAGAGACACCGGGACAGGGGACTATGGCTACACCTTC
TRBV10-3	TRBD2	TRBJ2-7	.	CAINISGRKAGEQYF	TGTGCCATCAACATTAGCGGGAGAAAGGCGGGGGAGCAGTACTTC
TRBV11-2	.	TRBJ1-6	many	CASSQGPGSPLHF	TGTGCCAGCAGTCAGGGTCCGGGCTCACCCCTCCACTTT
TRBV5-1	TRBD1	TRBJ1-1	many	CASSPGTVRTEAFF	TGCGCCAGCAGCCCAGGGACAGTGAGAACTGAAGCTTTCTTT
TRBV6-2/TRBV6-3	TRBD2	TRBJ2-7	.	CASAKREHTHEQYF	TGTGCCAGCGCAAAGCGGGAGCACACCCACGAGCAGTACTTC
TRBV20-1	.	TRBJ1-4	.	CSARQYATNEKLFF	TGCAGTGCTAGACAGTATGCAACTAATGAAAAACTGTTTTTT
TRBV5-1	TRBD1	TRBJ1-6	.	CASSAGTGAGSPLHF	TGCGCCAGCAGCGCGGGGACAGGGGCAGGTTCACCCCTCCACTTT
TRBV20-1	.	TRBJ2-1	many	CSARDLAEQFF	TGCAGTGCTAGAGATTTGGCTGAGCAGTTCTTC
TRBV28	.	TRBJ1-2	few	CASTGATGYTF	TGTGCCAGCACCGGGGCTACGGGCTACACCTTC
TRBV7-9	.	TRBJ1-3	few	CASSSGGPDRNTIYF	TGTGCCAGCAGCTCCGGAGGGCCAGATAGGAACACCATATATTTT
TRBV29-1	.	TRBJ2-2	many	CSVIGTGELFF	TGCAGCGTTATTGGGACCGGGGAGCTGTTTTTT
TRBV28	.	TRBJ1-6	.	CASSARRGQGLIGPTPLHF	TGTGCCAGCAGTGCTAGAAGGGGACAAGGGCTAATAGGTCCAACACCCCTCCACTTT
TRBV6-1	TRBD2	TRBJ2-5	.	CASKSTSGIRETQYF	TGTGCCAGCAAATCAACTAGCGGGATAAGAGAGACCCAGTACTTC
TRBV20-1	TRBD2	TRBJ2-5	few	CSARDLLAGDSETQYF	TGCAGTGCTAGAGATCTGTTAGCGGGAGATTCAGAGACCCAGTACTTC
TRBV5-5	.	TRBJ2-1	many	CASSFSGNEQFF	TGTGCCAGCAGCTTTTCCGGCAATGAGCAGTTCTTC
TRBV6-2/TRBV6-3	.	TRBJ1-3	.	CASSIADGNTIYF	TGTGCCAGCAGTATCGCCGATGGAAACACCATATATTTT
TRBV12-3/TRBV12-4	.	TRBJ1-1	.	CASSHRVGAFF	TGTGCCAGCAGCCACAGGGTGGGAGCTTTCTTT
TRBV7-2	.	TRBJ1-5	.	CASSLAPGTSNQPQHF	TGTGCCAGCAGCTTAGCTCCGGGAACTAGCAATCAGCCCCAGCATTTT
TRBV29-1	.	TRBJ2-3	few	CTCGGERTDTQYF	TGCACCTGTGGTGGGGAACGCACAGATACGCAGTATTTT
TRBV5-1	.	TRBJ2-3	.	CASSLGIADTQYF	TGCGCCAGCAGCTTGGGAATCGCAGATACGCAGTATTTT
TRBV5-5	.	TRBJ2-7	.	CASSLPNYEQYF	TGTGCCAGCAGCTTGCCGAACTACGAGCAGTACTTC
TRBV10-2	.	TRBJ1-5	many	CASSEPGQPQHF	TGCGCCAGCAGTGAGCCTGGTCAGCCCCAGCATTTT